This TCR beta chain is from a study of T-cell reconstitution after alpha-beta-depleted transplantation in children. The CDR3 runs to 15 residues. Germline CDR1 and CDR2: GTSNPN and SVGIG (reference sequence). A word on this clonotype: The junction does not match germline at one end; this may be a read error.

For TCRbeta, the library was prepared with unique molecular identifiers. Each CDR3 protein gets one entry after TCRdb re-called the PCR reads with MiXCR. The data show hundreds of thousands of distinct CDR3 sequences, roughly 10% seen once. The specimen was PBMCs from the stem cell graft donor, collected from the stem cell graft. The chain employs TRBV30 and TRBJ1-4, with a tentative D call TRBD1 (6 bases). The TCR comes from a human donor who donated a stem cell graft to a child with acute lymphoblastic leukemia. The CDR3 DNA reads as TGTGCCTGGAGTGTATCAAGAACAGGGAAGGCCCCGGGGCATTTT. Protein: CAWSVSRTGKAPGHF.